These 28 T cell receptor beta chains came from one sample sequenced in a study of blood T cell repertoires in COVID-19. The assay was immunoSEQ multiplex PCR, and TCRdb's table has in-frame clones only and misses some. This table has 300,000 to 400,000 clones, 80% to 90% appearing once. Sequencing used peripheral blood. The source is a man in his fifties or sixties with active or convalescent COVID-19.

The V gene is TRBV30, the J gene TRBJ2-7; D is possibly TRBD2 (6 bases). V gave up 2 bases and J gave up 1 base, with 9 bases separating them. The CDR3 covers 13 residues. In germline, CDR1 is GTSNPN, CDR2 SVGIG (reference sequence). CDR3 sequence: CAWSLGLSYEQYF. The CDR3 bases are TGTGCCTGGAGTCTAGGACTATCCTACGAGCAGTACTTC.

The chain links TRBV28 to TRBJ1-3; TRBD1 matches at 10 bases. CDR1 MDHEN and CDR2 SYDVKM come from the germline V gene. Losses at the gene ends were 5 bases for V and 4 bases for J; bases not matched to a gene: 2. CDR3 length: 14 amino acids. The CDR3 loop reads CASSGQGVGNTIYF. CDR3 DNA sequence: TGTGCCAGCAGTGGACAGGGGGTCGGAAACACCATATATTTT.

This chain links TRBV2 with TRBJ2-1; D call uncertain. V was shortened by 7 bases and J by 9 bases, with 19 bases between the two germline ends. The CDR3 extends over 14 amino acids. Per germline, CDR1 SNHLY and CDR2 FYNNEI. The CDR3, as DNA: TGTGCCAGCATGCCGCTGACCGCCTCGGGTGAGCAGTTCTTC. This encodes CASMPLTASGEQFF.

This clone was seen a few times. CDR3: CASSFKTGGIVGTEAFF. The CDR3 DNA follows: TGTGCCAGCAGTTTTAAGACAGGGGGCATTGTTGGGACTGAAGCTTTCTTT. This sequence joins TRBV28 and TRBJ1-1, with 10 bases lining up with TRBD1. Germline V gives CDR1 MDHEN, CDR2 SYDVKM. The CDR3 is made up of 17 amino acids. V lost 3 bases, J lost 5 bases, and 12 bases stayed unmatched. The full variable domain, in which reference TRBV28 and TRBJ1-1 provide the parts outside the CDR3, is DVKVTQSSRYLVKRTGEKVFLECVQDMDHENMFWYRQDPGLGLRLIYFSYDVKMKEKGDIPEGYSVSREKKERFSLILESASTNQTSMYLCASSFKTGGIVGTEAFFGQGTRLTVV.

The CDR3 coding sequence is TGTGCCAGCAGCCAAGATAGGGTCCTAGCGGGGGGGACAGATACGCAGTATTTT. It specifies CASSQDRVLAGGTDTQYF. The V gene is TRBV4-2, the J gene TRBJ2-3; TRBD2 aligns across 12 bases. Germline values: CDR1 LGHNA, CDR2 YNFKEQ. V was pared by 0 bases and J by 3 bases, with 7 bases of the junction left unmatched. There are 18 residues in the CDR3.

The V gene is TRBV6-2 or TRBV6-3, the J gene TRBJ2-3; 11 nucleotides line up with TRBD1. This CDR3 spans 16 amino acids. The ends lost 2 bases at V and 2 bases at J; junction bases unmatched: 3. Per the germline V gene, CDR1 is MNHEY and CDR2 is SVGEGT. The CDR3 nucleotides are TGTGCCAGCAGTTACGGGACAGGGGGGGACACAGATACGCAGTATTTT. Its protein product is CASSYGTGGDTDTQYF.

The chain carries TRBV27 and TRBJ1-2, with a tentative D call TRBD1 (5 bases). Trimming stripped 3 bases from V and 8 bases from J, with 16 bases between. The CDR3 is 14 amino acids. Germline lookup yields CDR1 MNHEY and CDR2 SMNVEV (reference sequence). CDR3 bases: TGTGCCAGCAGTTTCCGGCACCGTGGGGGGGGCTACACCTTC. It yields the protein CASSFRHRGGGYTF.

V gene TRBV5-1 combines with J gene TRBJ2-3; 7 bases fit TRBD1. The CDR3 extends over 14 amino acids. The V segment lost 1 base and the J segment 3 bases; nucleotides outside the gene matches: 2. CDR1 is SGHRS, CDR2 YFSETQ, per germline. In nucleotides, the CDR3 is TGCGCCAGCAGCTTGAACAGGGGAACAGATACGCAGTATTTT. Amino acids: CASSLNRGTDTQYF.

The chain combines TRBV7-9 with TRBJ2-7; 8 positions agree with TRBD1. The V gene's germline CDR1 is SEHNR and CDR2 FQNEAQ (reference sequence). The V gene end was trimmed by 5 bases and the J gene end by 0 bases; junction bases not matched to a gene: 3. CDR3 length: 14 amino acids. The CDR3 protein is CASSTGTGSYEQYF. The CDR3 region has the DNA TGTGCCAGCAGCACCGGGACAGGCTCCTACGAGCAGTACTTC.

This chain links TRBV3-1 (or the pseudogene TRBV3-2) with TRBJ1-5; TRBD1 agrees at 9 bases. Per germline, CDR1 LGHDT and CDR2 YNNKEL (reference sequence). The V and J ends lost 1 base and 2 bases, in that order; junction bases with no gene match: 6. The CDR3 runs to 17 residues. CDR3 in DNA: TGTGCCAGCAGCCAAGGTTACAGGGGGCTGGGCAATCAGCCCCAGCATTTT. Protein product: CASSQGYRGLGNQPQHF.

The chain is built from TRBV5-1 and TRBJ1-2; no firm D call. The germline V gene has CDR1 SGHRS and CDR2 YFSETQ. The V end lost 4 bases, the J end lost 3 bases, and 13 bases lay between the germline ends. The CDR3 length is 14 residues. The chain's CDR3 is CASSPPGSDYGYTF. CDR3 sequence (DNA): TGCGCCAGCAGCCCCCCCGGGAGTGACTATGGCTACACCTTC.

This clone came up once. The chain couples TRBV28 to TRBJ1-2; D may be TRBD1 (5 bases). Germline V gene data show CDR1 as MDHEN and CDR2 as SYDVKM. The CDR3 has 13 amino acids. Between the trimmed V and J ends, which lost 3 bases and 4 bases, there was a span of 9 bases. This chain's CDR3 is CASSFVRVYGYTF. The CDR3 region has the DNA TGTGCCAGCAGTTTCGTCAGGGTCTATGGCTACACCTTC.

Only one count was recorded for this clone. The V call is TRBV15, the J call TRBJ1-2, with D possibly matching TRBD1 (5 bases). V lost 5 bases and J 1 base, leaving 11 bases between the germline ends. The germline CDR1 and CDR2 sequences are LNHNV and YYDKDF (reference sequence). The CDR3 has 14 residues. The chain's CDR3 is CATSEDTYNYGYTF. The CDR3 DNA follows: TGTGCCACCAGCGAGGACACCTATAACTATGGCTACACCTTC.

The V and J genes are TRBV24-1 and TRBJ2-2; TRBD1 aligns across 10 bases. Germline CDR1 KGHDR, CDR2 SFDVKD. V lost 3 bases, J lost 7 bases, and 10 bases stayed unmatched. The CDR3 loop spans 17 amino acids. The CDR3 bases are TGTGCCACCAGTGATGACAGGGGGCGGGTATTCGGCGGGGAGCTGTTTTTT. It yields the protein CATSDDRGRVFGGELFF.

The CDR3 reads CATSDPGGPSGANVLTF. The CDR3 DNA sequence: TGTGCCACCAGTGACCCAGGGGGGCCCTCTGGGGCCAACGTCCTGACTTTC. The genes are TRBV24-1 and TRBJ2-6, with a possible D match to TRBD1 (7 bases). V was shortened by 4 bases and J by 0 bases, with 12 bases between the two germline ends. The CDR3 spans 17 residues. Germline V gene data show CDR1 as KGHDR and CDR2 as SFDVKD.

Here the CDR3 DNA reads TGTGCCAGCAGTGACGGGACTGCGATTAATGAGCAGTTCTTC. As protein: CASSDGTAINEQFF. The chain has TRBV6-4 and TRBJ2-1; the D gene is possibly TRBD2 (6 bases). Trimming removed 2 bases from V and 7 bases from J, with 12 bases in between. The length of the CDR3 is 14 residues. The germline V gene encodes CDR1 MRHNA and CDR2 SNTAGT.

This chain uses TRBV24-1 with TRBJ2-1; 11 bases fit TRBD2. Trimming cost V 3 bases and J 8 bases; bases outside gene matches: 8. The CDR3 runs 16 residues. Germline loops: CDR1 KGHDR, CDR2 SFDVKD. CDR3 sequence reads: CATSDISGGAVYEQFF. CDR3 nucleotides: TGTGCCACCAGTGATATTAGCGGGGGGGCGGTTTATGAGCAGTTCTTC.

This clone was observed a handful of times. The V gene is TRBV7-2, the J gene TRBJ2-6, with D maybe TRBD2 (6 bases). The CDR3 consists of 15 residues. The germline V gene has CDR1 SGHTA and CDR2 FQGNSA. With 10 bases removed from V and 2 bases from J, the gap between germline ends came to 15 bases. CDR3 amino acids: CAIMIAGTGANVLTF. The CDR3 DNA is TGTGCCATCATGATCGCGGGGACTGGGGCCAACGTCCTGACTTTC.

In nucleotides, the CDR3 is TGTGCCAGCAGTAACTCTTTCTCTACCGAGCAGTACTTC. Amino acids: CASSNSFSTEQYF. The chain combines TRBV2 with TRBJ2-7; D call uncertain. The CDR3 is 13 residues long. V was trimmed by 5 bases and J by 6 bases, leaving 14 bases between them. The germline gives CDR1 SNHLY, CDR2 FYNNEI.

The chain employs TRBV7-8 and TRBJ1-2, with 9 bases aligning to TRBD1. Germline assignment: CDR1 SGHVS and CDR2 FQNEAQ. This CDR3 region has 15 residues. V was pared by 4 bases and J by 6 bases, with 9 bases of the junction left unmatched. In DNA form, the CDR3 reads TGTGCCAGCAGCTCATCCGGGACAGGGTATGATGGCTACACCTTC. It translates to CASSSSGTGYDGYTF.

The chain links TRBV27 to TRBJ1-1; 10 bases agree with TRBD1. After removal of 3 bases from V and 1 base from J, the junction contained 17 bases not matched to a gene. The CDR3 spans 20 residues. The V gene's germline CDR1 is MNHEY and CDR2 SMNVEV (reference sequence). The CDR3 nucleotides read TGTGCCAGCAGTTTCCACGGGACAGGGGCCTTAAGGGCGGGGAACACTGAAGCTTTCTTT. Translating it yields CASSFHGTGALRAGNTEAFF.

The chain carries TRBV4-3 and TRBJ2-5; 14 nucleotides line up with TRBD2. V shed 4 bases, J shed 5 bases, and the junction held 12 bases outside the gene matches. CDR3 size: 18 residues. Germline CDR1 LGHNA, CDR2 YSLEER. CDR3 amino acids: CASSPKTSGGAWLETQYF. The DNA for the CDR3 is TGCGCCAGCAGCCCGAAGACTAGCGGGGGGGCTTGGCTGGAGACCCAGTACTTC.

V is TRBV7-9 and J is TRBJ2-3; TRBD1 matches at 9 bases. The V and J ends lost 5 bases and 1 base, in that order; junction bases with no gene match: 4. Germline CDR1 is SEHNR and CDR2 is FQNEAQ (reference sequence). The CDR3 totals 15 residues. CDR3: CASSRDRAGTDTQYF. The CDR3 DNA sequence: TGTGCCAGCAGCAGGGACAGGGCCGGCACAGATACGCAGTATTTT.

The chain joins TRBV3-1 (or the pseudogene TRBV3-2) to TRBJ2-1; 10 nucleotides align to TRBD1. Germline CDR1 LGHDT, CDR2 YNNKEL (reference sequence). After removal of 10 bases from V and 5 bases from J, the junction contained 14 bases not matched to a gene. This CDR3 is 16 amino acids long. The CDR3 here is CATTLGTGVSHNEQFF. In nucleotides, the CDR3 is TGTGCCACGACCTTAGGGACAGGGGTTTCCCACAATGAGCAGTTCTTC.

V gene TRBV12-3 or TRBV12-4 combines with J gene TRBJ2-7; TRBD1 matches 8 bases. Germline trimming cut 6 bases from V and 3 bases from J; bases unmatched to any gene: 4. This CDR3 comprises 13 residues. CDR3 in amino acids: CASRTGALYEQYF. The DNA of the CDR3 is TGTGCCAGCAGGACAGGGGCACTCTACGAGCAGTACTTC.

This clone was found once. The chain uses TRBV24-1 and TRBJ2-2; 7 positions match TRBD1. The V gene's germline CDR1 is KGHDR and CDR2 SFDVKD. This CDR3 is 15 amino acids long. V lost 3 bases to trimming and J lost 9 bases; unmatched junction nucleotides: 9. Written as DNA, the CDR3 is TGTGCCACCAGTGATCCGGACAGGCCGGCCTGGGAGCTGTTTTTT. This gives the protein CATSDPDRPAWELFF.

This clone was seen a handful of times. The chain combines TRBV3-1 (or the pseudogene TRBV3-2) with TRBJ1-5; D gene unclear. Germline V lookup: CDR1 LGHDT, CDR2 YNNKEL (reference sequence). V shed 1 base and J shed 2 bases, with 6 bases lying between them. The CDR3 loop spans 14 amino acids. DNA of the CDR3: TGTGCCAGCAGCCAAGTAAGCGGCAATCAGCCCCAGCATTTT. It codes for CASSQVSGNQPQHF.

The rearrangement joins TRBV5-1 to TRBJ2-6; D might be TRBD1 (5 bases). Trimming took off 1 base at V and 2 bases at J, with 10 bases between the two ends. The CDR3 runs to 16 residues. Germline-derived CDR1 and CDR2 are SGHRS and YFSETQ. The CDR3 reads CASSLQGQAGANVLTF. The CDR3 DNA sequence: TGCGCCAGCAGCTTGCAGGGTCAGGCTGGGGCCAACGTCCTGACTTTC.